This T cell receptor beta chain is drawn from a study of blood T cell repertoires in COVID-19. Study summary: Samples representing acute and convalescent COVID-19 were sourced from the United States, Italy and Spain. The analysed material was cDNA or gDNA that came from T cells, B-cell-depleted T cells, or PBMCs.

Authors' data handling: Quantification of nucleated cells was approximated via reference gene primer amplification. Here immunoSEQ multiplex PCR was the method, and the copy in TCRdb shows in-frame clones only, minus some. Clone size and V and J calls were adopted from that table, with D and trimming inferred from the DNA. This repertoire shows around 80,000 clones, 80% found once; its top ten account for more than 4%. This CDR3 is 15 amino acids long. Germline V gene sequence: CDR1 MNHEY, CDR2 SVGAGI. V was clipped by 7 bases and J by 0 bases, with 15 bases between them. The source of this sequence is a woman in her seventies with acute or convalescent COVID-19. This chain connects TRBV6-5 to TRBJ1-2, with TRBD1 as a possible D gene (6 bases). Sequencing was carried out using peripheral blood. CDR3 sequence: CASTNGQLSNYGYTF. The CDR3 DNA reads TGTGCCAGCACCAACGGACAGCTATCTAACTATGGCTACACCTTC.